The sequence of this TCR beta chain was determined in a study of cytomegalovirus exposure and HLA in healthy donors. Study context: Unique TCR beta sequences numbering some 110 million came from about 180 million T cells in an earlier analysis. There were approximately 80 million unique TCRs (from HLA-typed donors) in an early data release.

Only a few counts were recorded for this clone. Its cognate antigen is unknown. It was with 60 Vbeta and 13 Jbeta primers that the PCR ran. In the original processing: A later analysis tallied tens of millions of unique TCR beta chains, approximately 11 million of them shared. Libraries were prepared by immunoSEQ multiplex PCR; TCRdb keeps only in-frame clonotypes and omits some of them. The V and J calls and clone size are taken from that table; D and trimming were inferred from the DNA. The data contain approximately 110,000 clones, over 65% of them singletons. V was clipped by 3 bases and J by 2 bases, with 9 bases between them. The CDR3 consists of 13 residues. The germline gives CDR1 SGHNT, CDR2 YYREEE (reference sequence). Study-level points and caveats: The authors excluded some V segments, including TRBV6-2 and TRBV6-3, as indistinguishable.

The J gene is TRBJ2-7, the V gene TRBV5-4; no firm D call. The sequenced sample was PBMCs. This TCR came from a man aged 50-59 years in good health and CMV-seronegative. CDR3 protein: CASSSAGTYEQYF. The CDR3 nucleotides read TGTGCCAGCAGCTCAGCAGGAACCTACGAGCAGTACTTC.